The sequence of this TCR beta chain was determined in a study of CD8+CD57+ T cells in acquired aplastic anemia. Study as a whole: DNA recovered from sorted CD4+ and CD8+ cells had a mean of about 3 ug.

Selection for sequencing was limited to patients who had shown CD8+CD57+ cell expansion by flow cytometry. Severe acquired aplastic anemia was the diagnosis recorded for all patients. Prior therapy had not been administered to any patient at the time of blood sampling. Study-wide results and caveats: Significant differences in CD8+ Simpson's diversity were not observed between patients and controls.

The germline V gene encodes CDR1 SNHLY and CDR2 FYNNEI. CDR3 length: 14 amino acids. V shed 11 bases, J shed 5 bases, and the junction held 13 bases outside the gene matches. As regards this clonotype: The antigen is not known.

Genomic DNA acted as the template from which TCR beta VDJ combination and CDR3 sequence profiling were carried out. A single record per CDR3 protein comes from TCRdb applying MiXCR to the reads. The sample comprises a few hundred thousand distinct CDR3 sequences, roughly 80% of which are singletons, and over 35% rests with the top ten. This rearrangement joins TRBV2 to TRBJ2-3, with 7 nucleotides matching TRBD2. The material sequenced was sorted CD4+, CD8+, or CD8+CD57+ T cells (not recorded which) from PBMCs. The origin of this receptor is a human donor with aplastic anemia. The CDR3, as DNA: TGTGCCGCCAGCGGGGCCGGGGGTATAGATACGCAGTATTTT. Amino acids: CAASGAGGIDTQYF.